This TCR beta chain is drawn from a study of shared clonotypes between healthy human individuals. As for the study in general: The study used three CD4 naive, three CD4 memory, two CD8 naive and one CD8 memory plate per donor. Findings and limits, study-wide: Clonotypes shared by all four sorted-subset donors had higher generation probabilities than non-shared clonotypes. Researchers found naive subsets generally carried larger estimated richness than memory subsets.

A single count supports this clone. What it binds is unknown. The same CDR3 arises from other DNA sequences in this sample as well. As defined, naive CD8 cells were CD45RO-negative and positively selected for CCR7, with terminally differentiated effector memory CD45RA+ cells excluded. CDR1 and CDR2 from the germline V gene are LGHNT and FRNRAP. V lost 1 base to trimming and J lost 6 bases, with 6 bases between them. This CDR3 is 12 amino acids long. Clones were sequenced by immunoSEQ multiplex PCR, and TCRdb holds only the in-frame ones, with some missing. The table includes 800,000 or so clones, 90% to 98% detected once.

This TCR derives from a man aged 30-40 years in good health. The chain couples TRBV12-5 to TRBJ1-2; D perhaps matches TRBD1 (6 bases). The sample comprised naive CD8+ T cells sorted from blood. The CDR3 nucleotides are TGTGCTAGTGGTTTGGCAGGGGATGGCTACACCTTC. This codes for CASGLAGDGYTF.